This paragraph covers one TCR beta chain sequence. Sequencing was performed with immunoSEQ multiplex PCR; in TCRdb, only in-frame clones are kept and a portion is missing. The sample consists of approximately 170,000 clones, around 81% of them appearing once. V dropped 8 bases and J dropped 11 bases, with 18 bases sitting between them. Per germline, CDR1 MNHEY and CDR2 SVGAGI. CDR3 length: 12 residues. These data originate in a study of blood T cell repertoires in COVID-19. The chain recombines TRBV6-5 with TRBJ1-1; weak D call: TRBD1 (6 bases). Input material: peripheral blood. The TCR originated in a woman aged 80 or older with COVID-19, enrolled during active disease. CDR3 loop: CASWGTGLRAFF. DNA for the CDR3: TGTGCCAGCTGGGGAACAGGGCTTAGGGCTTTCTTT.